The 8 T cell receptor beta chains below all came from one sample that was sequenced in a study of STAT5B mutations in CD4+ large granular lymphocyte leukemia (dated by TCRdb to between 2021 and 2023). The library came from the immunoSEQ multiplex PCR assay. The immuneACCESS repertoire file appears here via TCRdb, limited to in-frame rearrangements. These files lack a portion of the clones; in checked studies, under half of the deficit traces to unresolved V genes, and the cause of the others is not known. The sample table holds more than 30,000 clones, of which 85% to 90% were seen once. Jointly, the top ten make up roughly 0.38% of the sample. Sequenced sample: CD4+ T cells from blood buffy coats. The receptors were sampled from a human donor in good health.

This clone was observed a single time. The rearrangement uses TRBV7-9 and TRBJ1-1; D not resolved. The CDR3 covers 12 residues. CDR1 and CDR2 (germline): SEHNR, FQNEAQ (reference sequence). V was shortened by 1 base and J by 8 bases, with 8 bases between the two germline ends. CDR3 region: CASSLGATEAFF. CDR3 nucleotide sequence: TGTGCCAGCAGCTTAGGTGCTACAGAAGCTTTCTTT.

This rearrangement joins TRBV27 to TRBJ2-1; 11 nucleotides align to TRBD2. V trimming: 6 bases; J trimming: 4 bases; junction bases outside the gene matches: 8. CDR1 is MNHEY and CDR2 is SMNVEV in the germline V gene (reference sequence). The CDR3 loop spans 16 amino acids. The chain's CDR3 is CASRPQGLAVYNEQFF. CDR3 in DNA: TGTGCCAGCAGGCCACAGGGACTAGCGGTATACAATGAGCAGTTCTTC.

The chain recombines TRBV11-2 with TRBJ1-3; D possibly corresponds to TRBD1 (5 bases). Trimming removed 4 bases from V and 0 bases from J, with 13 bases in between. Germline-derived CDR1 and CDR2 are SGHAT and FQNNGV. The CDR3 spans 16 residues. The CDR3 DNA reads as TGTGCCAGCAGCTCCTCCCCAGGGACCTCTGGAAACACCATATATTTT. Amino acids: CASSSSPGTSGNTIYF.

The chain uses TRBV19 and TRBJ1-5; D remains ambiguous. Germline-derived CDR1 and CDR2 are LNHDA and SQIVND (reference sequence). V lost 3 bases to trimming and J lost 9 bases, with 21 bases between them. This CDR3 has 16 residues. CDR3 sequence (DNA): TGTGCCAGTAGTATCGGTCCCGCATTCGGGTTTGGGCCCCAGCATTTT. It codes for CASSIGPAFGFGPQHF.

The chain recombines TRBV7-6 with TRBJ1-5; tentatively, D is TRBD1 (6 bases). With 1 base removed from V and 3 bases from J, the gap between germline ends came to 10 bases. The CDR3 extends over 15 amino acids. Germline V gives CDR1 SGHVS, CDR2 FNYEAQ. CDR3 coding DNA: TGTGCCAGCAGCTTAGGGGCAGGGGCCAATCAGCCCCAGCATTTT. Its translation: CASSLGAGANQPQHF.

This clone appeared once. Here the CDR3 DNA reads TGTGCCAGCAGCCCACGGGGGGAAAGCTCCTACGAGCAGTACTTC. Translating gives CASSPRGESSYEQYF. The rearrangement uses TRBV13 and TRBJ2-7, with 7 bases lining up with TRBD2. The CDR3 consists of 15 residues. CDR1 is PRHDT, CDR2 FYEKMQ, per germline (reference sequence). V gave up 5 bases and J gave up 0 bases; unmatched junction bases: 7.

V is TRBV29-1 and J is TRBJ1-5; maybe TRBD1 (6 bases). This CDR3 is built from 15 residues. The V and J ends lost 5 bases and 3 bases respectively, with 17 bases between them. CDR1 and CDR2 from the germline V gene are SQVTM and ANQGSEA. The CDR3 region has the DNA TGCAGCGTTTCCACCCGAGGGGGGGACAATCAGCCCCAGCATTTT. It yields the protein CSVSTRGGDNQPQHF.

The chain couples TRBV9 to TRBJ1-5; perhaps TRBD1 as D (5 bases). V shed 0 bases and J shed 8 bases, with 15 bases lying between them. The CDR3 length is 15 residues. Germline V gene lookup returns CDR1 SGDLS and CDR2 YYNGEE. CDR3: CASSVGTGTPEPQHF. CDR3 bases: TGTGCCAGCAGCGTAGGTACCGGGACCCCAGAGCCCCAGCATTTT. Complete variable domain (other parts from reference TRBV9 and TRBJ1-5): DSGVTQTPKHLITATGQRVTLRCSPRSGDLSVYWYQQSLDQGLQFLIQYYNGEERAKGNILERFSAQQFPDLHSELNLSSLELGDSALYFCASSVGTGTPEPQHFGDGTRLSIL.